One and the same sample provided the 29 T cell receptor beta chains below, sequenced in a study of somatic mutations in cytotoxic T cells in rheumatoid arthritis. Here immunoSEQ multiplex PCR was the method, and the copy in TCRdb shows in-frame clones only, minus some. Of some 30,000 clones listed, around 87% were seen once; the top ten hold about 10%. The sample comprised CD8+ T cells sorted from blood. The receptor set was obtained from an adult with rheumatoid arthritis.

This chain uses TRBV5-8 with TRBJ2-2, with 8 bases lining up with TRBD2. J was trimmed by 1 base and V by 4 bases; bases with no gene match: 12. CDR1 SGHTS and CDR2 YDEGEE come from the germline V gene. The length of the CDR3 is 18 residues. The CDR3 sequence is CASSPSLLADLNTGELFF. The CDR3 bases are TGTGCCAGCAGCCCCTCCCTACTAGCGGACCTGAACACCGGGGAGCTGTTTTTT.

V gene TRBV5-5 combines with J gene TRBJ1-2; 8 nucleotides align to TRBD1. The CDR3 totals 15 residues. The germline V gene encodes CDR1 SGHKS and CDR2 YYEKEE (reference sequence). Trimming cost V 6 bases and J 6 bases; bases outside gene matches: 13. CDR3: CASTLVDRGGNGYTF. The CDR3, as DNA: TGTGCCAGCACCCTGGTTGACAGGGGCGGTAATGGCTACACCTTC.

The DNA of the CDR3 is TGCGCCAGCAGCTTGAGGGAGGGCTCCTACAATGAGCAGTTCTTC. Protein sequence: CASSLREGSYNEQFF. This rearrangement joins TRBV5-1 to TRBJ2-1; 7 bases map to TRBD2. V shed 1 base, J shed 0 bases, and the junction held 1 base outside the gene matches. Germline V gives CDR1 SGHRS, CDR2 YFSETQ. The CDR3 contains 15 residues.

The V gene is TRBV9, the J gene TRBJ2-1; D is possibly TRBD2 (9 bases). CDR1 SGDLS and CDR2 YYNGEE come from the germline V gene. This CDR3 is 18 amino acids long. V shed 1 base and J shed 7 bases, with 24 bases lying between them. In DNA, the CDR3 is TGTGCCAGCAGCGTACCAGGGGGCGGGATAGCGGGAGATAATGAGCAGTTCTTC. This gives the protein CASSVPGGGIAGDNEQFF.

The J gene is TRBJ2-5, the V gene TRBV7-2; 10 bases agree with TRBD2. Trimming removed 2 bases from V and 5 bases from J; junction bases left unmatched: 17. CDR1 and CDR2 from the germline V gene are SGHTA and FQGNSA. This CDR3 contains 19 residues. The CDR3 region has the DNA TGTGCCAGCAGCTTAAGGTCATACGTTCAGCTAGCGGGGGATGAGACCCAGTACTTC. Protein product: CASSLRSYVQLAGDETQYF.

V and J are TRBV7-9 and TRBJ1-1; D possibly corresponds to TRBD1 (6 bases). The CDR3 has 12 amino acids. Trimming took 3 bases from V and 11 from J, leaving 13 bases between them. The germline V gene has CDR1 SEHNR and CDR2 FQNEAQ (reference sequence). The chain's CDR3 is CASSFEGGLAFF. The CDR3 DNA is TGTGCCAGCAGCTTCGAGGGGGGACTTGCTTTCTTT.

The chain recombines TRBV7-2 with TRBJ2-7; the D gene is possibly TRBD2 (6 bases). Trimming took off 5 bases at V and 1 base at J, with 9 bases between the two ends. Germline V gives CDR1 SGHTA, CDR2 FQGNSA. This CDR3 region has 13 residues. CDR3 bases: TGTGCCAGCAGCAGTAGCGGTTCCTACGAGCAGTACTTC. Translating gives CASSSSGSYEQYF.

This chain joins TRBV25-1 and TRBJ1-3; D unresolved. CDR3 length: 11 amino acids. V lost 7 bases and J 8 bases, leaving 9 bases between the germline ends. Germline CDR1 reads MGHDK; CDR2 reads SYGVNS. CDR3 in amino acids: CASTPGDTIYF. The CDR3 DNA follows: TGTGCCAGCACCCCGGGAGACACCATATATTTT.

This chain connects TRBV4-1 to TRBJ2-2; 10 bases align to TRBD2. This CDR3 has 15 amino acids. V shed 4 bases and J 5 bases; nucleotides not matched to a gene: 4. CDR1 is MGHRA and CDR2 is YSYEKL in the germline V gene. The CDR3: CASSRSSGSTGELFF. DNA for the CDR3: TGCGCCAGCAGCCGATCTAGCGGGAGTACCGGGGAGCTGTTTTTT.

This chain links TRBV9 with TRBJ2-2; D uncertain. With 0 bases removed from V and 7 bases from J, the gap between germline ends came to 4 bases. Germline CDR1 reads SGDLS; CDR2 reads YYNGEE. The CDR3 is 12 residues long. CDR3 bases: TGTGCCAGCAGCGTAGAGGACGGGGAGCTGTTTTTT. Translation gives CASSVEDGELFF.

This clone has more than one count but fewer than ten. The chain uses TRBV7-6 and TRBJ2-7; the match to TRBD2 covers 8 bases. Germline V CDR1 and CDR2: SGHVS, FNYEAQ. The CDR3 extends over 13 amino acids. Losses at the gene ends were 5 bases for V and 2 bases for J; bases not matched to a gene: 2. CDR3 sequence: CASSAGLAYEQYF. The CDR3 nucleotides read TGTGCCAGCAGCGCGGGACTAGCCTACGAGCAGTACTTC.

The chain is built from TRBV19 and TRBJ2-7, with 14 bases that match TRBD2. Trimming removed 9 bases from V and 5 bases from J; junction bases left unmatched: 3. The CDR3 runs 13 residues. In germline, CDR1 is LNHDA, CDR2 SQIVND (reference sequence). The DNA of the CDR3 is TGTGCCAGCTCGGGACTAGCGGGAGACGAGCAGTACTTC. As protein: CASSGLAGDEQYF.

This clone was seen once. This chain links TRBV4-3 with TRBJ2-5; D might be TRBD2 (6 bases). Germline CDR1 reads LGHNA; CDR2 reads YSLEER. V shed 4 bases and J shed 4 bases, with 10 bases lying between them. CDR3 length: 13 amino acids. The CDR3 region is CASSPGVGETQYF. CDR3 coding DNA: TGCGCCAGCAGCCCGGGGGTAGGAGAGACCCAGTACTTC.

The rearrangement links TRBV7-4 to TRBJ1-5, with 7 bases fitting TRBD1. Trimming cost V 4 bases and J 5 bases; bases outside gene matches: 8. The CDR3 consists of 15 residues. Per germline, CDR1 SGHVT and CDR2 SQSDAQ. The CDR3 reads CASSSAKGGDQPQHF. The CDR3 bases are TGTGCCAGCAGCTCCGCCAAAGGGGGCGATCAGCCCCAGCATTTT.

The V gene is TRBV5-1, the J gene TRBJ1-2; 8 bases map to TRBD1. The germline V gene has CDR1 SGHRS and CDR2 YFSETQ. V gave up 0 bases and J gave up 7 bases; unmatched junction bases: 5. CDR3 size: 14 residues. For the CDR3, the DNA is TGCGCCAGCAGCTTGGACGGGACAGGTAGTGGCTACACCTTC. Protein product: CASSLDGTGSGYTF.

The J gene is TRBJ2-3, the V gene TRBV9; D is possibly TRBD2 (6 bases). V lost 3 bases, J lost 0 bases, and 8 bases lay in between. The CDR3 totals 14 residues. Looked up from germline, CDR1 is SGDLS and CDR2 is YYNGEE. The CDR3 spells CASSASGSTDTQYF. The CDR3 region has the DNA TGTGCCAGCAGCGCGAGCGGGAGCACAGATACGCAGTATTTT.

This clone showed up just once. The CDR3 reads CASRGASLIYNEQFF. Written as DNA, the CDR3 is TGTGCCAGTAGGGGCGCTAGTTTGATCTACAATGAGCAGTTCTTC. V gene TRBV19 combines with J gene TRBJ2-1, with D uncertain. CDR3 length: 15 amino acids. V gave up 6 bases and J gave up 3 bases, with 15 bases separating them. The V gene's germline CDR1 is LNHDA and CDR2 SQIVND (reference sequence).

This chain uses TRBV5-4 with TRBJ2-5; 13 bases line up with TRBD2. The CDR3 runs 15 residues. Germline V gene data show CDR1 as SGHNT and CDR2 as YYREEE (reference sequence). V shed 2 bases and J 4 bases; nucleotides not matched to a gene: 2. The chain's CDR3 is CASSFRTSGRETQYF. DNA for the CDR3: TGTGCCAGCAGCTTTAGGACTAGCGGGAGAGAGACCCAGTACTTC.

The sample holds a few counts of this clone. CDR3: CSVVMQRTGELFF. DNA for the CDR3: TGCAGCGTTGTTATGCAGCGGACCGGGGAGCTGTTTTTT. The chain employs TRBV29-1 and TRBJ2-2, with a tentative D call TRBD2 (5 bases). This CDR3 is built from 13 residues. V was clipped by 4 bases and J by 5 bases, with 11 bases between them. The V gene's germline CDR1 is SQVTM and CDR2 ANQGSEA.

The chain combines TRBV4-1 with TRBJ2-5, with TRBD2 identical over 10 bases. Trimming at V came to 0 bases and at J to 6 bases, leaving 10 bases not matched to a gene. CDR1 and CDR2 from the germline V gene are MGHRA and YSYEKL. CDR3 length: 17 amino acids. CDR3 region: CASSQEHTAGGVKTQYF. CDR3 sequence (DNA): TGCGCCAGCAGCCAAGAGCACACAGCGGGGGGGGTGAAGACCCAGTACTTC.

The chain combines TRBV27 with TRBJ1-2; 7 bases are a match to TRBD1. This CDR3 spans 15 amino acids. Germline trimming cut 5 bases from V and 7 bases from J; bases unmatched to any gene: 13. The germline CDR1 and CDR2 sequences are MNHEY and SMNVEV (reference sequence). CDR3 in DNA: TGTGCCAGCAGTCTCCTCGGGACAGCCCTTCTTGGCTACACCTTC. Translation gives CASSLLGTALLGYTF.

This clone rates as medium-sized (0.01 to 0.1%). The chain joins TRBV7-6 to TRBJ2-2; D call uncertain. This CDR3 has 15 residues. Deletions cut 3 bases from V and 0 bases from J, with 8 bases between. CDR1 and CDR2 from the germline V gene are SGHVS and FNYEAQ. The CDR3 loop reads CASSFYTTNTGELFF. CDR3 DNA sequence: TGTGCCAGCAGCTTTTATACTACGAACACCGGGGAGCTGTTTTTT.

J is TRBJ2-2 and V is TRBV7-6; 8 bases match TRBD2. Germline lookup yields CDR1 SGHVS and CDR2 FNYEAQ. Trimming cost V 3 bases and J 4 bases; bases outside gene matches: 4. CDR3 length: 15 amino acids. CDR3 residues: CASSFHGGGTGELFF. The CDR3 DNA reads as TGTGCCAGCAGCTTCCACGGGGGGGGCACCGGGGAGCTGTTTTTT. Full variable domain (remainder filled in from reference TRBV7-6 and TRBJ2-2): GAGVSQSPRYKVTKRGQDVALRCDPISGHVSLYWYRQALGQGPEFLTYFNYEAQQDKSGLPNDRFSAERPEGSISTLTIQRTEQRDSAMYRCASSFHGGGTGELFFGEGSRLTVL.

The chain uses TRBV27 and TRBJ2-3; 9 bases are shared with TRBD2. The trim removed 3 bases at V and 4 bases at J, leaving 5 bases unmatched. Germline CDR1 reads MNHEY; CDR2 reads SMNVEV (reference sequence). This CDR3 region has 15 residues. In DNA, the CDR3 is TGTGCCAGCAGTTTTGCGGGGGGGCGAGCAGATACGCAGTATTTT. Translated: CASSFAGGRADTQYF.

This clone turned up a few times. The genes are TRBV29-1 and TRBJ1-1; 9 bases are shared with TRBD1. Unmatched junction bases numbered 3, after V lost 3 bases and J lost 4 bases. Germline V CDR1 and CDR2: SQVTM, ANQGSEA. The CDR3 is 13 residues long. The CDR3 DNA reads TGCAGCGTTGAGGGGACAGGGTCCACTGAAGCTTTCTTT. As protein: CSVEGTGSTEAFF.

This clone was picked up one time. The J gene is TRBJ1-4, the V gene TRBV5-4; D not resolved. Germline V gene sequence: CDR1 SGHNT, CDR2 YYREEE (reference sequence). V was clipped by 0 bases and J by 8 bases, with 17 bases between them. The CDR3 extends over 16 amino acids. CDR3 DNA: TGTGCCAGCAGCTTGGGGGTCGGGTTGTCAGCCGAAAAACTGTTTTTT. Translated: CASSLGVGLSAEKLFF.

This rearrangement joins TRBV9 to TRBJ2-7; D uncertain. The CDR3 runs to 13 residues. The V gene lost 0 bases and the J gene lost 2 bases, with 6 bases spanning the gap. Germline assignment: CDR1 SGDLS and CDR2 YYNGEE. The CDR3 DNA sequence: TGTGCCAGCAGCGTAGGAGGAACCTACGAGCAGTACTTC. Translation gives CASSVGGTYEQYF.

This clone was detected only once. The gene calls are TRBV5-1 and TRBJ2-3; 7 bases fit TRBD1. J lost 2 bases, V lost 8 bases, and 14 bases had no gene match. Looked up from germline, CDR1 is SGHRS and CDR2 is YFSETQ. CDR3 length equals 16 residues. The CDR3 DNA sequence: TGCGCCAGTACTGAGGACAGGAGCTATACCACAGATACGCAGTATTTT. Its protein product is CASTEDRSYTTDTQYF.

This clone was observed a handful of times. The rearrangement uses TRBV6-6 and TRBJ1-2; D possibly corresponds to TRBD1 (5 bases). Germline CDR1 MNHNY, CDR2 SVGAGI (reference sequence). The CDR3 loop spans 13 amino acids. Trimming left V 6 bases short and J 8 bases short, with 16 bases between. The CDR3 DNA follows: TGTGCCAGCAGCCGAACTCAGGGTATCGGCTACACCTTC. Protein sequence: CASSRTQGIGYTF.